This TCR beta chain comes out of a study of T cells in narcolepsy listed by TCRdb under 2018. Turning to the overall study: Patients with narcolepsy type 1 or type 2 (NT1, NT2) were enrolled in the study together with healthy control donors. The study sought autoreactive T cells targeting hypocretin neuron self-antigens (hypocretin, TRIB2) in narcolepsy patients, using TCR Vbeta sequencing to track clonotypes in blood and CSF. The study at large found these results: Plots that compared CSF and blood CD4+ T cell clonotypes from the same patient highlighted HCRT-specific and TRIB2-specific autoreactive clonotypes. Some blood memory CD4+ repertoires from patients and controls contained no sequences matching autoreactive T cell clones. Patients and controls had similar numbers of sequenced blood memory CD4+ clonotypes, with averages of 39,000 to 50,000 in patients and 30,000 to 35,000 in controls. Autoreactive clonotypes were reported to be detected serially in the blood of the same patients and of different patients, but not in the blood of healthy controls.

The CDR3, from cysteine to phenylalanine, totals 15 residues. CDR3 DNA only is kept here, 45 bases in frame from base 1. Trimming accounts for 4 bases at V and 6 bases at J, while the number of junction bases matched to no gene is 10. The germline V gene sets CDR1 to SGHDN and CDR2 to FVKESK. Details on this clone: No cognate antigen has been identified for it. No per-base quality is available; no much larger clone lies one base away.

For TCR Vbeta sequencing, memory CD4+ T cells were sorted ex vivo from the peripheral blood of narcolepsy patients and healthy controls. Library preparation was by the immunoSEQ multiplex PCR assay. TCRdb took this table from immuneACCESS and kept in-frame rearrangements with V and J called. Such tables lack part of the clones; where checked against another copy, unresolved V genes explain under half of the gap, and the rest is unexplained. Present in this sample are fewer than 15,000 clones, 70% to 90% of which were seen just once. The ten largest account for more than 1.5% of the sample. Rearrangement joined TRBV14 to TRBJ2-7; TRBD2 lines up with 9 middle nucleotides. The sequenced sample was CD45RA- memory CD4+ T cells from PBMCs. The cell subset or site label here, explained by the study, means: memory T cells sorted ex vivo from peripheral blood. This receptor was taken from a human donor with narcolepsy. At the DNA level, the sequence is TGTGCCAGCAGCCGAGACCTGGCGCGGGGGGGCGAGCAGTACTTC. It translates as CASSRDLARGGEQYF.